This T cell receptor (beta chain) was obtained from a study of T cells in Graves' hyperthyroidism and ophthalmopathy (dated by TCRdb to between 2018 and 2021). A note on the overall study: Peripheral blood was sampled at the time of initial diagnosis, prior to any treatment. To identify distinguishing TCR V-J signatures, a discovery cohort of around 100 patients was used, comprising under 45 with Graves' ophthalmopathy and some 60 with stable Graves' hyperthyroidism. Prospective prediction of ophthalmopathy was tested in an independent validation cohort of under 20 hyperthyroidism patients and 15 to 17 patients who later progressed to ophthalmopathy. The approximately 100 discovery patients were randomly divided into training and test sets at a 7:3 ratio. In more than 5 Graves' hyperthyroidism patients, the study also compared T-cell repertoires from thyroid tissue with T-cell repertoires from blood. Once sampling was done, hyperthyroidism patients were given methimazole at a starting dose of 30 mg daily, whereas ophthalmopathy patients were given high-dose intravenous methylprednisolone. The paper reports TCR Vbeta CDR3 sequencing of some 140 peripheral blood samples: approximately 43 ophthalmopathy, fewer than 80 hyperthyroidism and around 17 progressor patients. What the work shows at the level of the full study, not this receptor alone: During validation, the model predicted progression to ophthalmopathy a median of approximately 6 months ahead of onset, with more than 55% sensitivity and 72.22% specificity. Sample size was not statistically predetermined, and investigators were not blinded to group allocation. Blood samples also contained most of the expanded thyroid clonotypes (frequency above 0.001), which suggests that blood repertoires may reflect thyroid immune responses. A 13 V-J signature model separated ophthalmopathy from stable hyperthyroidism, with around 88% sensitivity and 81% to 82% specificity in cross-validation and 80%/75% in testing.

Many counts were recorded for this clonotype. Its binding antigen is unknown. This likely comes from a read error, as the CDR3 has no conserved phenylalanine or tryptophan at its end. Stable Graves' hyperthyroidism was defined as the absence of progression to ophthalmopathy over 18 months of follow-up. Hyperthyroidism patients were newly diagnosed, with disease duration under 2 months, and aged 18 to 65 years. Any patient with an uncontrolled infection, another autoimmune disease, pregnancy or lactation was excluded. Clinical symptoms, serum thyroxine and TRAb, thyroid ultrasound, and orbital computed tomography formed the basis for the diagnoses. PBMCs were isolated from about 10 ml of fresh peripheral blood by Ficoll-Paque density gradient centrifugation. Total RNA was extracted using Trizol reagent, and RNA quality was assessed on an Agilent 2100 Bioanalyzer. Amplification of TCR beta CDR3 regions was carried out from RNA transcripts. The first round of RT-PCR for the TCR CDR3 was performed with the HTBI primer set and the Qiagen OneStep RT-PCR kit. Libraries were constructed in a second round of multiplex PCR, after which size selection and purification were performed. The libraries were sequenced on an Illumina HiSeq2000 using paired-end 100 bp reads. For the original study's pipeline: Raw data were processed with SOAPnuke, discarding reads with adapters, uncalled bases, mean Phred below 15, or no exact constant-primer or identifier match. High-quality paired reads were merged with COPE v1.2.5, and unique nucleotide sequences were defined as clonotypes. Clonotypes were aligned to IMGT TRBV, TRBD and TRBJ reference segments using MiTCR v1.1. Analysis was restricted to V-J combinations with a frequency above 0.0001, which covered 98% to 99.2% of repertoires. The TCS score was defined as F50 (clonal expansion) divided by E x V (chaos), with BLOSUM62-based TCRdist calculated between CDR3 peptides within each V-J. Welch's t-statistics and random forest reduced 450 to 600 V-J features to 13, which were used in a naive Bayes classifier (R e1071). TCRdb's own reprocessing of the public reads used fastp at Q25 and MiXCR and kept productive beta chains. Each CDR3 protein appears once, grouped with its most common genes and DNA. TCRdb, not the authors, supplied the V and J calls. The sample table records about 340,000 distinct CDR3 sequences; roughly 21% of these occur just once. The ten largest clones take up roughly 52% of the sample.

The material sequenced was blood. The TCR comes from a woman aged 45-65 years with Graves' hyperthyroidism.

The DNA is as follows: TGTGCCAGCAACGGGGGGCGGGGGGGTATCCAAGAGACCCAGTACCTC. Its protein is CASNGGRGGIQETQYL. The rearranged segments are TRBV2 and TRBJ2-5; TRBD2 matches 9 bases in the middle. The junction shows trimming of 7 bases on V and 1 base on J, and the gene matches do not reach 10 bases of it. Via the germline V gene, CDR1 is SNHLY and CDR2 FYNNEI. Counting both end residues, the CDR3 totals 16 amino acids. Only CDR3 DNA is held: 48 bases, read in frame from base 1.